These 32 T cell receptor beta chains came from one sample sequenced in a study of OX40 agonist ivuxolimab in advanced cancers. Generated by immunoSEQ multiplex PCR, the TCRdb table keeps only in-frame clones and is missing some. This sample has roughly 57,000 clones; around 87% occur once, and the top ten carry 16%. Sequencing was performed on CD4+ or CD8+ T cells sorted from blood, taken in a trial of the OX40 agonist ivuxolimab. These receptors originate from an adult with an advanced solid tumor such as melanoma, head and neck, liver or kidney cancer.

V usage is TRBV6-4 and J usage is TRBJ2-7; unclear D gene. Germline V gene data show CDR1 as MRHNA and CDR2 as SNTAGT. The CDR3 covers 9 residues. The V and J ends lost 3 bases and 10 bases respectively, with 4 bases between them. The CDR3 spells CASSEGQYF. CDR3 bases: TGTGCCAGCAGTGAAGGACAGTACTTC.

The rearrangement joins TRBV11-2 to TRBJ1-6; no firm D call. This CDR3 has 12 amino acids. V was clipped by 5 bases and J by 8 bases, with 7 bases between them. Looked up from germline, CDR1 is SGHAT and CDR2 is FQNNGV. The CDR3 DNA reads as TGTGCCAGCAGCCCCAATTATTCACCCCTCCACTTT. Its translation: CASSPNYSPLHF.

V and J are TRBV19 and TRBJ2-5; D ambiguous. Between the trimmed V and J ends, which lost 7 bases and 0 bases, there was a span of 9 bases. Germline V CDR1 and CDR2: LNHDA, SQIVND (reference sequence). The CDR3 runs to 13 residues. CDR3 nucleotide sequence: TGTGCCAGTAAAAAGCAGGACCAAGAGACCCAGTACTTC. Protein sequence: CASKKQDQETQYF.

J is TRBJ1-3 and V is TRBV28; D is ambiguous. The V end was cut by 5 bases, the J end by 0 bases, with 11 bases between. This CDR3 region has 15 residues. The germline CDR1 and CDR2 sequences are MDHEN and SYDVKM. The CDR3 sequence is CASSTPGFSGNTIYF. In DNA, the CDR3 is TGTGCCAGCAGTACGCCAGGTTTCTCTGGAAACACCATATATTTT.

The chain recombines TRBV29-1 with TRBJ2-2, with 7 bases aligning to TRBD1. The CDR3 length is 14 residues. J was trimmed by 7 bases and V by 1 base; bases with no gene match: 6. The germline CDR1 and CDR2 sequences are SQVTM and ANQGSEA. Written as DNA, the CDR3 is TGCAGCGTTGAAGGTGACAGGGACGGCGGGGAGCTGTTTTTT. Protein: CSVEGDRDGGELFF.

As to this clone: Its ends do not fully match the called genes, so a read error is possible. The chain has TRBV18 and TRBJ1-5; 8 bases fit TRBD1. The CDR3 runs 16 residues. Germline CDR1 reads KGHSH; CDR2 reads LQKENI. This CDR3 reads CASSELGQGSHQPQHF. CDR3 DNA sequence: TGTGCCAGCTCCGAATTAGGACAGGGTAGCCATCAGCCCCAGCATTTT.

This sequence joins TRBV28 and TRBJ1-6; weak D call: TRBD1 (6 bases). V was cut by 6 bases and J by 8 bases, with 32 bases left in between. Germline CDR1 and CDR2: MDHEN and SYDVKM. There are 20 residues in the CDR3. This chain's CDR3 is CASRFSKGTPLPINDSPLHF. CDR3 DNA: TGTGCCAGCAGGTTCTCCAAGGGGACACCACTCCCGATCAACGATTCACCCCTCCACTTT.

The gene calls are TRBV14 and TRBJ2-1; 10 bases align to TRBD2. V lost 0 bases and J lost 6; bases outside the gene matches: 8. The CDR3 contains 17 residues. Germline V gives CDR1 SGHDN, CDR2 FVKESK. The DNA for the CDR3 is TGTGCCAGCAGCCAAGAACTGGGCCTAGCGGGAGTCAATGAGCAGTTCTTC. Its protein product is CASSQELGLAGVNEQFF.

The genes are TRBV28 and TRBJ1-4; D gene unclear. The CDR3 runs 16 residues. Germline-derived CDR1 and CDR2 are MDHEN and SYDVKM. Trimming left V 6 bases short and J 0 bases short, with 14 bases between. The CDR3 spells CASSGPTSTTNEKLFF. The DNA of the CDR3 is TGTGCCAGCAGCGGACCCACATCGACAACTAATGAAAAACTGTTTTTT.

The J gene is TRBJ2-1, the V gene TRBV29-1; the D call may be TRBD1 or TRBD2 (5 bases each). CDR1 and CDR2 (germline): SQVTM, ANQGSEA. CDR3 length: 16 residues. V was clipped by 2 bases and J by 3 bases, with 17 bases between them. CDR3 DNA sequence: TGCAGCGTTGAAAACCATCTCGGGACGGACTACAATGAGCAGTTCTTC. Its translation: CSVENHLGTDYNEQFF.

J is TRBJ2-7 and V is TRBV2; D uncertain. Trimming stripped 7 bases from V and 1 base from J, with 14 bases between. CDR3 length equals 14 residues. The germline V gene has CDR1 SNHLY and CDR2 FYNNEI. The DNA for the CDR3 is TGTGCCAGCACCGAGGATCTGGGGTCCTACGAGCAGTACTTC. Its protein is CASTEDLGSYEQYF.

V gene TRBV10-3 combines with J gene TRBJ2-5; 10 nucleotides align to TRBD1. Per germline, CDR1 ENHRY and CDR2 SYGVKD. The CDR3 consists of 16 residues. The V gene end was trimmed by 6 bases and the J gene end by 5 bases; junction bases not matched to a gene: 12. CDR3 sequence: CAIRGAGTGVQETQYF. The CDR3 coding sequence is TGTGCCATCAGGGGTGCCGGGACAGGGGTCCAGGAGACCCAGTACTTC.

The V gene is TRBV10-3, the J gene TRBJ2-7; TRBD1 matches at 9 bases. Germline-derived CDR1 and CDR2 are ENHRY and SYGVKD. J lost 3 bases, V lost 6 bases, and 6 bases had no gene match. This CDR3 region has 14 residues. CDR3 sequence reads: CAISRTGANYEQYF. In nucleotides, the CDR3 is TGTGCCATCAGCAGGACAGGGGCGAACTACGAGCAGTACTTC.

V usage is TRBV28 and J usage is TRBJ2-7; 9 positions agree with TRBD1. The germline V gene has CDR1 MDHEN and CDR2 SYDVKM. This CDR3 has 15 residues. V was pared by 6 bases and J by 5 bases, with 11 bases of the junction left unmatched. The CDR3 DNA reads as TGTGCCAGCAGCATTCCCGGGACAGGGATCCACGAGCAGTACTTC. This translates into CASSIPGTGIHEQYF.

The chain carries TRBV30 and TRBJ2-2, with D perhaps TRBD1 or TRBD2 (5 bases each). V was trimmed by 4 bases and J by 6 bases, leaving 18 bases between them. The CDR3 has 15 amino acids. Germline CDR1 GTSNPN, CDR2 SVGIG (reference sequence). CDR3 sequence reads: CAWTKQRGLSGELFF. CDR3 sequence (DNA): TGTGCCTGGACGAAGCAGAGGGGTCTATCCGGGGAGCTGTTTTTT.

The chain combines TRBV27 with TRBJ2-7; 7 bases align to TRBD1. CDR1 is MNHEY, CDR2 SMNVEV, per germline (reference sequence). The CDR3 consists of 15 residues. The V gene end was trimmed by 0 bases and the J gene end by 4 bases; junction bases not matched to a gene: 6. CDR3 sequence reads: CASSLSMTGFYEQYF. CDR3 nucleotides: TGTGCCAGCAGTTTATCGATGACAGGGTTTTACGAGCAGTACTTC.

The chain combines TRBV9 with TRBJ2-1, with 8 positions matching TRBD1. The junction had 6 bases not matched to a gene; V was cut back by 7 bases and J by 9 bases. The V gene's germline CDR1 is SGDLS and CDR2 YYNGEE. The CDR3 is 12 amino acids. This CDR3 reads CASARGQLEQFF. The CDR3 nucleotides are TGTGCCAGCGCCAGGGGGCAGCTTGAGCAGTTCTTC. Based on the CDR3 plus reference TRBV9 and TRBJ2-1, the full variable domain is DSGVTQTPKHLITATGQRVTLRCSPRSGDLSVYWYQQSLDQGLQFLIQYYNGEERAKGNILERFSAQQFPDLHSELNLSSLELGDSALYFCASARGQLEQFFGPGTRLTVL.

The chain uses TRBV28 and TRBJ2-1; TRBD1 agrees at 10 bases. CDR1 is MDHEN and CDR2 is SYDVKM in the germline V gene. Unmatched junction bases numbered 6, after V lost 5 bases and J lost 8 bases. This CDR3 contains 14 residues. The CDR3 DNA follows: TGTGCCAGCAGTCGACAGGGGGCGCGGGATGAGCAGTTCTTC. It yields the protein CASSRQGARDEQFF.

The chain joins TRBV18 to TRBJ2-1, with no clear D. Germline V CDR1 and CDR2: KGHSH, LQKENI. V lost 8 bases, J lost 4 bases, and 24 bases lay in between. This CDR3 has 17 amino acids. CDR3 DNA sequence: TGTGCCAGCCCACTTTCTCCCGTAGGCATGTCATACAATGAGCAGTTCTTC. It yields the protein CASPLSPVGMSYNEQFF. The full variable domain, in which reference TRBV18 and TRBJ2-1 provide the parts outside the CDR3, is NAGVMQNPRHLVRRRGQEARLRCSPMKGHSHVYWYRQLPEEGLKFMVYLQKENIIDESGMPKERFSAEFPKEGPSILRIQQVVRGDSAAYFCASPLSPVGMSYNEQFFGPGTRLTVL.

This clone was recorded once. The CDR3, as DNA: TGTGCCAGCAGCCCACCGACAGGGTTGAACACTGAAGCTTTCTTT. Its protein product is CASSPPTGLNTEAFF. V is TRBV5-4 and J is TRBJ1-1; TRBD1 agrees at 7 bases. The CDR3 has 15 amino acids. The junction had 6 bases not matched to a gene; V was cut back by 4 bases and J by 0 bases. In germline, CDR1 is SGHNT, CDR2 YYREEE (reference sequence).

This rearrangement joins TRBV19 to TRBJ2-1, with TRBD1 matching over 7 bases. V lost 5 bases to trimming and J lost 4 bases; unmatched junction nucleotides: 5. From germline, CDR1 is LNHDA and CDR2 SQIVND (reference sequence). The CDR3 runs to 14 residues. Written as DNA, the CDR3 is TGTGCCAGTAGTGCGCACAGGGGATACAATGAGCAGTTCTTC. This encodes CASSAHRGYNEQFF.

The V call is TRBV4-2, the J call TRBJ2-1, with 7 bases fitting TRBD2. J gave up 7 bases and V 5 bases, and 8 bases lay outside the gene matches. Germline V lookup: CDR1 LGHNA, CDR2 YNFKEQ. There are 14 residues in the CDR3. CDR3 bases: TGTGCCAGCAGCTCCCTGACTAGCAGGAATGAGCAGTTCTTC. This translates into CASSSLTSRNEQFF.

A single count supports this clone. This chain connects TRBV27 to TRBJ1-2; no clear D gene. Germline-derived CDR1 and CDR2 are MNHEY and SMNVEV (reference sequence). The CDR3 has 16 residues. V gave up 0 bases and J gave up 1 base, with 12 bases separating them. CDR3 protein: CASSLSSRLLNYGYTF. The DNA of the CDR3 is TGTGCCAGCAGTTTATCGTCCAGACTCCTTAACTATGGCTACACCTTC.

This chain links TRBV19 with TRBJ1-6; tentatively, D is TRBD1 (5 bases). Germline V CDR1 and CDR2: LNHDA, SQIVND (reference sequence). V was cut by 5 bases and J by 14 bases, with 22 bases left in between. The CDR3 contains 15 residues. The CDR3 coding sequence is TGTGCCAGTAGTCCGCCCCCGGGGGAATCCATATCCCTCCACTTT. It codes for CASSPPPGESISLHF.

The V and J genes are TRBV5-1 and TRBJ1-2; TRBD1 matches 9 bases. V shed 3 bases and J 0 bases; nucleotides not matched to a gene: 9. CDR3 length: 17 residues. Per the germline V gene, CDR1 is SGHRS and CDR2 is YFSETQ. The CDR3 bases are TGCGCCAGCAGCTCACTGAGACAGGGGGACCCTAACTATGGCTACACCTTC. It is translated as CASSSLRQGDPNYGYTF.

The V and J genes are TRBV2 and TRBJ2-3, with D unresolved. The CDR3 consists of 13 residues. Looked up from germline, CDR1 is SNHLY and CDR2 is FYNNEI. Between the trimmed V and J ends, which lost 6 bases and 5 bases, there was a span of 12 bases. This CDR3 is CASSNRGLDTQYF. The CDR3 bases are TGTGCCAGCAGCAATAGAGGTTTAGATACGCAGTATTTT.

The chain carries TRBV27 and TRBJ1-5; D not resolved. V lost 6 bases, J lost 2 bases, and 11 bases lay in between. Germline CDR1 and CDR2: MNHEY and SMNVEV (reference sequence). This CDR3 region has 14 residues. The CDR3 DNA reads TGTGCCAGCAGCCAAGATAGGCGCAATCAGCCCCAGCATTTT. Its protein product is CASSQDRRNQPQHF.

DNA for the CDR3: TGTGCCAGCAGTTTGCGCCGGGAGCGATCCTACGAGCAGTACTTC. Amino acids: CASSLRRERSYEQYF. V and J are TRBV27 and TRBJ2-7; D possibly corresponds to TRBD2 (6 bases). Trimming stripped 3 bases from V and 1 base from J, with 13 bases between. This CDR3 region has 15 residues. Germline V lookup: CDR1 MNHEY, CDR2 SMNVEV (reference sequence).

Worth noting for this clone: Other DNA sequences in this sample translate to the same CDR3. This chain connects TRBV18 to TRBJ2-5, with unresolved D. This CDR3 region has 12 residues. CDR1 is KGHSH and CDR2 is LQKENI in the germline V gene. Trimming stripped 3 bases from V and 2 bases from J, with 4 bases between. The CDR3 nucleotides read TGTGCCAGCTCACCTACGCAAGAGACCCAGTACTTC. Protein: CASSPTQETQYF.

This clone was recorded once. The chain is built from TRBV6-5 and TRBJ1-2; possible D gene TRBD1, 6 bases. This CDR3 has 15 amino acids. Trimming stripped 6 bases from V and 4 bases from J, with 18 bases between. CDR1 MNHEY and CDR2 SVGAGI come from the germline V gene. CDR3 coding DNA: TGTGCCAGCAGGATGGACCCGGGACAAGTCTATGGCTACACCTTC. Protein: CASRMDPGQVYGYTF.

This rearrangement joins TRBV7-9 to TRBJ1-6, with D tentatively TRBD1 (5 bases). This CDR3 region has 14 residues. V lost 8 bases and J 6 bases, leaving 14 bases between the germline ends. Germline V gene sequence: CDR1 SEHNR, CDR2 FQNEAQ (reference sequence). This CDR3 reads CASASGGLNSPLHF. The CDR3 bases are TGTGCCAGCGCAAGTGGGGGTCTTAATTCACCCCTCCACTTT.

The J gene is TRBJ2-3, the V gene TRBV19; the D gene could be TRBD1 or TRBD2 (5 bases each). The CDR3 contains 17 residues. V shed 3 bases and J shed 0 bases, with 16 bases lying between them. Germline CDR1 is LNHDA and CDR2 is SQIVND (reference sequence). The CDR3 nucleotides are TGTGCCAGTAGTATCATCCCGGGACGTCCTAGCACAGATACGCAGTATTTT. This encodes CASSIIPGRPSTDTQYF.